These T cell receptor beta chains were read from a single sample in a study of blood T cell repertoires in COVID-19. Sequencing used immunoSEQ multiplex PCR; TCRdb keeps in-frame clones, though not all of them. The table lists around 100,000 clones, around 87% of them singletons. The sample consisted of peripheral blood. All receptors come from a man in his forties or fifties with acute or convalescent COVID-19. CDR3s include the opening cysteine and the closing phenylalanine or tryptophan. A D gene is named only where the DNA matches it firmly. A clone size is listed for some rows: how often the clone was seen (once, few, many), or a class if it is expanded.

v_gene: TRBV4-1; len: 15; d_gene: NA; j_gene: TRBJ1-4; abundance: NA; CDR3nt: TGCGCCAGCAGCCAAGACGGAGTCCGTAATGAAAAACTGTTTTTT; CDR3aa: CASSQDGVRNEKLFF
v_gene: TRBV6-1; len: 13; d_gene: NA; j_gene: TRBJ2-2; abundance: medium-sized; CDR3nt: TGTGCCAGCAGTGAGCGGGACACCGGGGAGCTGTTTTTT; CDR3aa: CASSERDTGELFF
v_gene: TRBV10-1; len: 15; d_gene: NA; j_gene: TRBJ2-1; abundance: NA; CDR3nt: TGCGCCAGCAGTGAAGGTAGACTCGGATACAATGAGCAGTTCTTC; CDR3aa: CASSEGRLGYNEQFF
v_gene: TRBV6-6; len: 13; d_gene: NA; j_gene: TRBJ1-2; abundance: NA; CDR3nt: TGTGCCAGCACTTGGGCGGGCGACTATGGCTACACCTTC; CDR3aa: CASTWAGDYGYTF
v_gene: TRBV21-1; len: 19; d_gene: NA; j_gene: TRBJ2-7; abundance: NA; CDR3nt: TGTGCCAGCAGCAAAGACGAAAGCCCTGGGACTAGCGCTTCCTACGAGCAGTACTTC; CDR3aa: CASSKDESPGTSASYEQYF
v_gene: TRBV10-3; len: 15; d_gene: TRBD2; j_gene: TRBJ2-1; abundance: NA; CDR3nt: TGTGCCATCAGCGGGACTAGCGGGAGGGCCGATGAGCAGTTCTTC; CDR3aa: CAISGTSGRADEQFF
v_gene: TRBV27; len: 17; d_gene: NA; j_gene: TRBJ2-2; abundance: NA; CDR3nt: TGTGCCAGCAGTCCTATCTCTGGGTCGAGGATCACCGGGGAGCTGTTTTTT; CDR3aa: CASSPISGSRITGELFF
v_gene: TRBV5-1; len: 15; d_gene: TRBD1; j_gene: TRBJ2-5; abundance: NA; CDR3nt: TGCGCCAGCAGCCCTAGGACAGGGGGCCAAGAGACCCAGTACTTC; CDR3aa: CASSPRTGGQETQYF
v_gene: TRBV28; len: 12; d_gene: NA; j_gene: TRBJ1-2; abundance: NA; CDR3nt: TGTGCCAGCAGTTTCGAACCGGGGGGCTACACCTTC; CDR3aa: CASSFEPGGYTF
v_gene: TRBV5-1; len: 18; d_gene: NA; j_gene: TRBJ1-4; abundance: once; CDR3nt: TGCGCCAGCAGCCCCTCAGCGATTCCCGCCATTACTAATGAAAAACTGTTTTTT; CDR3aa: CASSPSAIPAITNEKLFF
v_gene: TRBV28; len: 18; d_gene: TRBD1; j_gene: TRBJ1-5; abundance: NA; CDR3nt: TGTGCCAGCAGTTTAGGCCCTGCGGGACAGGGGCGGTTTCAGCCCCAGCATTTT; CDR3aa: CASSLGPAGQGRFQPQHF
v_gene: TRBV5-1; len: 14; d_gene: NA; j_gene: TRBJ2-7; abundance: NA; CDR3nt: TGCGCCAGCAGAGTGACAGCGTCAGCTCGGGAGCAGTACTTC; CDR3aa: CASRVTASAREQYF
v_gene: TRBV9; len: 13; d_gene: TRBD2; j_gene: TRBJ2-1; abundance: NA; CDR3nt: TGTGCCAGCAGCGTAGAAACGGGACTAGAGCAGTTCTTC; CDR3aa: CASSVETGLEQFF
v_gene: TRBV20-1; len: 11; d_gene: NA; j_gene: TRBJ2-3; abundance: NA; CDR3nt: TGCAGTGCTCGACGGGCAGATACGCAGTATTTT; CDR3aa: CSARRADTQYF
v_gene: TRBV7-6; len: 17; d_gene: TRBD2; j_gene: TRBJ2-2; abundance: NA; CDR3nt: TGTGCCAGCAGCTTAGGATTCCAGCGGGAGGACACCGGGGAGCTGTTTTTT; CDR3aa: CASSLGFQREDTGELFF
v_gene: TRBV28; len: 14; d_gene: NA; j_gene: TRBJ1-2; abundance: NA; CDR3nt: TGTGCCAGCAGTTGGTTCCCCGGGGGTGACGGCTACACCTTC; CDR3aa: CASSWFPGGDGYTF
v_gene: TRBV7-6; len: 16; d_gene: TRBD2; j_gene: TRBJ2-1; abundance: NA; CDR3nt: TGTGCCAGCAGCTTCGGGACTAGCGGGGCCCGGCATGAGCAGTTCTTC; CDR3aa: CASSFGTSGARHEQFF
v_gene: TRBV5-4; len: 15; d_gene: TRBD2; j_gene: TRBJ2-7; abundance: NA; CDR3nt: TGTGCCAGCAGGGACTCGGGAGGGGGCTCCTACGAGCAGTACTTC; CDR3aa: CASRDSGGGSYEQYF
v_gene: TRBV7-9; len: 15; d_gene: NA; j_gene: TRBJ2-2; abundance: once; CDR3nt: TGTGCCAGCAGCTCCCACAGGGTGAACACCGGGGAGCTGTTTTTT; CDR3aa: CASSSHRVNTGELFF
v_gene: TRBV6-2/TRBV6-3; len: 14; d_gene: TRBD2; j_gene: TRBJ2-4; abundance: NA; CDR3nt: TGTGCCAGCAGCCGGAGCGGGATTGAAAACATTCAGTACTTC; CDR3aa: CASSRSGIENIQYF
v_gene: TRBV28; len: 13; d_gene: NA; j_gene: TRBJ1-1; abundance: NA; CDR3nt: TGTGCCAGCAGTTTATGGGAGCCCACTGAAGCTTTCTTT; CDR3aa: CASSLWEPTEAFF
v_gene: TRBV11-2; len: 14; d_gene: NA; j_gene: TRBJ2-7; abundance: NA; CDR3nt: TGTGCCAGCAGCCTCCTGCGAGGGCGTAACGAGCAGTACTTC; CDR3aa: CASSLLRGRNEQYF
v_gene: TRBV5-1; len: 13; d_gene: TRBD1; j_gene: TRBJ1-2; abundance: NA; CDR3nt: TGCGCCAGCAGCTTCGGGACAGACTATGGCTACACCTTC; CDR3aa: CASSFGTDYGYTF
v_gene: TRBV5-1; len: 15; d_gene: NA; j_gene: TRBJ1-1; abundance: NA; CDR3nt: TGCGCCAGCAGCCAGGACAGCCCCTTGAACACTGAAGCTTTCTTT; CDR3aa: CASSQDSPLNTEAFF
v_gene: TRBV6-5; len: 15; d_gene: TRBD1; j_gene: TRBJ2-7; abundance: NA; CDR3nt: TGTGCCAGCAGTTCGGGACAGGGGGGATTCGGGCCGCAGTACTTC; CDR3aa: CASSSGQGGFGPQYF
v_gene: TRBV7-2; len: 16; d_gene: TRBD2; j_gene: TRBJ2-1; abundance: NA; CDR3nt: TGTGCCAGCAGCTACGGACTAGCGGGTTCCTACAATGAGCAGTTCTTC; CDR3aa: CASSYGLAGSYNEQFF
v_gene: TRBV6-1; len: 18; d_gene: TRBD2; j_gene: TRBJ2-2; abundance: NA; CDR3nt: TGTGCCAGCAGTGAAGCAATTGTTTTGGGACTAGCAACCGGGGAGCTGTTTTTT; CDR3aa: CASSEAIVLGLATGELFF
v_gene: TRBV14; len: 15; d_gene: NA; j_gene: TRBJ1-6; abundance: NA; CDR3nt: TGTGCCAGCAGCGTGCGGGGGACCTATAATTCACCCCTCCACTTT; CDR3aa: CASSVRGTYNSPLHF
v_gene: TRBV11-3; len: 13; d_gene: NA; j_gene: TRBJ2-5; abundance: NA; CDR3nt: TGTGCCAGCAGCCCAGACGGGGAAGAGACCCAGTACTTC; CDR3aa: CASSPDGEETQYF
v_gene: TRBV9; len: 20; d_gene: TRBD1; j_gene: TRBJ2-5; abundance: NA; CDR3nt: TGTGCCAGCAGCGTAGTAAGAAAAGGGGGACAGGGGACGCAGAGGGAGACCCAGTACTTC; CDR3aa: CASSVVRKGGQGTQRETQYF
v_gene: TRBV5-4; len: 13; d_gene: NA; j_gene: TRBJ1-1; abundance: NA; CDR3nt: TGTGCCAGCAGCCCGAGAGGGGGCACTGAAGCTTTCTTT; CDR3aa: CASSPRGGTEAFF
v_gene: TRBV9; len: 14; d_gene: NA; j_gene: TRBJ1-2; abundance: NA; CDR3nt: TGTGCCAGCAGCGTAGAGCCGGAAGGGGTTGGCTACACCTTC; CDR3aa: CASSVEPEGVGYTF
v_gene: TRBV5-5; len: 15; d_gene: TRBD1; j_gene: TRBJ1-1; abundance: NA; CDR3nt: TGTGCCAGCAGCTTGACACAGGGGTCGAGGACTGAAGCTTTCTTT; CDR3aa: CASSLTQGSRTEAFF
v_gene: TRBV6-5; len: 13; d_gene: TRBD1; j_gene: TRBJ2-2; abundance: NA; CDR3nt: TGTGCCAGCAGAGACAGGGGCGCCGGGGAGCTGTTTTTT; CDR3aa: CASRDRGAGELFF
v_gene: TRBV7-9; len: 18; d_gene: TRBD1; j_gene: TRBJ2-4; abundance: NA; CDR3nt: TGTGCCAGCAGTCCCCCTCAGCTAACAGGGGGTGGCAAAAACATTCAGTACTTC; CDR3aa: CASSPPQLTGGGKNIQYF
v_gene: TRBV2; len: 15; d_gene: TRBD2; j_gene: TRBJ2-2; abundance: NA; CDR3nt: TGTGCCAGCAGGCGACTAGCGGGAGACACCGGGGAGCTGTTTTTT; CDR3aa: CASRRLAGDTGELFF
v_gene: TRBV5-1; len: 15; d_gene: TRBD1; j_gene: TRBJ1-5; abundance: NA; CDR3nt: TGCGCCAGCAGCTTGGAAGGGGGCTTCAATCAGCCCCAGCATTTT; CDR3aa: CASSLEGGFNQPQHF
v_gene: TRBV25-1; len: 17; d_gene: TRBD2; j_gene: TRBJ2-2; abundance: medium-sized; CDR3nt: TGTGCCAGCACCGAAAGGGGCGGGGGGGGTAACACCGGGGAGCTGTTTTTT; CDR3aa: CASTERGGGGNTGELFF
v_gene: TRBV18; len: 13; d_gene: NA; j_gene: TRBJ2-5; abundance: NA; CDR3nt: TGTGCCAGCTCGCCCCAGGGCGAAGGGACCCAGTACTTC; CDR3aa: CASSPQGEGTQYF
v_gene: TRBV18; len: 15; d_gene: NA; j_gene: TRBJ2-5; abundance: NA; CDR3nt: TGTGCCACCTCGGCCGGGAATGGGAGACGGGAGACCCAGTACTTC; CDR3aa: CATSAGNGRRETQYF
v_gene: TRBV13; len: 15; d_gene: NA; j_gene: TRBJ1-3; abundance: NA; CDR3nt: TGTGCCAGCAAAACCAGGGGCACCTCTGGAAACACCATATATTTT; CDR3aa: CASKTRGTSGNTIYF
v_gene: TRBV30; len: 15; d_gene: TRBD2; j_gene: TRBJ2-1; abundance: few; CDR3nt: TGTGCCTGCACTAGCGGGAGGGCACTCTACAATGAGCAGTTCTTC; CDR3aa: CACTSGRALYNEQFF
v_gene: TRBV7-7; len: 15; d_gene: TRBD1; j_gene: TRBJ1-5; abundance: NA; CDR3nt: TGTGCCAGCAGCCCGAGGACCCCAGGGGGCCAGCCCCAGCATTTT; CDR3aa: CASSPRTPGGQPQHF
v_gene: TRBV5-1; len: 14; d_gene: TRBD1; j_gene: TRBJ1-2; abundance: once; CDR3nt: TGCGCCAGCAGCTTGGGGGACAGTAACTATGGCTACACCTTC; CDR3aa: CASSLGDSNYGYTF
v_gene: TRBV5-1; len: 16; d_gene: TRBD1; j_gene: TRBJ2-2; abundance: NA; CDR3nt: TGCGCCAGCAGCTTGGCCGGGACAGGGGGCGAGGGGGAGCTGTTTTTT; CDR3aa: CASSLAGTGGEGELFF
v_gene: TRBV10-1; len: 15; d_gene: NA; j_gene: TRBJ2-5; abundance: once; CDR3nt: TGCGCCAGCAGTGAGTCGAGGGGGTACCAAGAGACCCAGTACTTC; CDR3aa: CASSESRGYQETQYF
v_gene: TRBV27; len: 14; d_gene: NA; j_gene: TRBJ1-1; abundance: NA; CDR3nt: TGTGCCAGCAGTTTATCGTTCTCCGGGACTGAAGCTTTCTTT; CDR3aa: CASSLSFSGTEAFF
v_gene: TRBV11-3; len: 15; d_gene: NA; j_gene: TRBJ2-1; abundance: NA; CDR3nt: TGTGCCAGCAGCCCCGGGACGGGAGCTTACAATGAGCAGTTCTTC; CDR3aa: CASSPGTGAYNEQFF
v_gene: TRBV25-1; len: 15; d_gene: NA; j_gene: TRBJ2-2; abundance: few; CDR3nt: TGTGCCAGCAGCGGGACAAGGGAAGATGGCGGGGAGCTGTTTTTT; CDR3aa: CASSGTREDGGELFF